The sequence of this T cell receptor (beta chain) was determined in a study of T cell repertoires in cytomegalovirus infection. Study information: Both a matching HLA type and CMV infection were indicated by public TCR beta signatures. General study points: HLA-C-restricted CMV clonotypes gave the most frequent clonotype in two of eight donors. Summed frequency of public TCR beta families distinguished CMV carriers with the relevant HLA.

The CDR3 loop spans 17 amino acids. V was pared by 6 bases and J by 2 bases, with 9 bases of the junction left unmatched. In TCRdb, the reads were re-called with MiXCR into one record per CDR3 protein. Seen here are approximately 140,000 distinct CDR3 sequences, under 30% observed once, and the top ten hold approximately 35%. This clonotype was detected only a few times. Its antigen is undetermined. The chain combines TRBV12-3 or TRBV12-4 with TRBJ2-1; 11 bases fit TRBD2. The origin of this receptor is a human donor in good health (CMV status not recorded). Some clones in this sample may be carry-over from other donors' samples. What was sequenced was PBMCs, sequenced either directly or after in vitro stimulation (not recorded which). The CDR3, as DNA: TGTGCCAGCAGCCTACGACTAGCGGGACCGCCCTACAATGAGCAGTTCTTC. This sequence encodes CASSLRLAGPPYNEQFF.